The present entry profiles one T cell receptor beta chain with its context. The data were obtained in a study of blood T cell repertoires in COVID-19. Study members were between roughly 18 and 89 years old and lived in some 22 US regions. Cohorts were assigned according to the clinical history that participants reported. Recovered status in Cohort 3 required two negative PCRs, clearance, or symptom resolution. Under the authors' procedure: Researchers report that nucleated cell counts were estimated from reference gene primer amplification. This table comes from immunoSEQ multiplex PCR, and its TCRdb copy is limited to in-frame clones, with some not included. For V, J and clone size, that table is used; D and trimming come from the DNA. The table lists 150,000 to 200,000 clones, 75% to 90% of them singletons, with approximately 0.77% in the top ten. The sequenced sample was PBMCs or T cells enriched from blood (not recorded which). The clonotype was recovered from a woman aged 18-30 years who had recovered from COVID-19.

The CDR3 sequence: CASRGTSGDYEQYF. CDR3 nucleotide sequence: TGTGCCAGCAGAGGGACTAGCGGAGACTACGAGCAGTACTTC. The chain is built from TRBV25-1 and TRBJ2-7; 11 nucleotides match TRBD2. The germline V gene encodes CDR1 MGHDK and CDR2 SYGVNS. The CDR3 sequence is 14 residues long. Germline trimming cut 6 bases from V and 3 bases from J; bases unmatched to any gene: 4.